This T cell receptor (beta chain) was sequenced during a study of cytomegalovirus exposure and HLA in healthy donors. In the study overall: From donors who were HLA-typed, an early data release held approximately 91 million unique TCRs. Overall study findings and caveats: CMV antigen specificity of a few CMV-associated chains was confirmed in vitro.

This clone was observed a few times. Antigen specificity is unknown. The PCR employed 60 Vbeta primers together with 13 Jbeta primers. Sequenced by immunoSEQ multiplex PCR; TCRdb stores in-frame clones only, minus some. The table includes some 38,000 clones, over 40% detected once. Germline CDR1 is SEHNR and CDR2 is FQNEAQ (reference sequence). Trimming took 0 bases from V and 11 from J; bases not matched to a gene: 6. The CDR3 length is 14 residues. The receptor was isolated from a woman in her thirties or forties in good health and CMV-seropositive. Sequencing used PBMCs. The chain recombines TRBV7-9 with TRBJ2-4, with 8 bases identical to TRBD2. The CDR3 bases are TGTGCCAGCAGCTTAGCGCTAAGCGGGGGCCTTCAGTACTTC. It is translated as CASSLALSGGLQYF.